This TCR beta chain was observed in a study of shared clonotypes between healthy human individuals (dated by TCRdb to about 2020). About the investigation overall: The cohort included a few men and a couple of women between 18 and 49 years of age. For each donor, CD4 naive and CD4 memory were each run on three plates, CD8 naive on two plates, and CD8 memory on one plate. Blood TCR repertoires of five healthy adults were deeply sequenced to estimate repertoire size and the extent of clonotype sharing between individuals. To increase sequencing depth and limit assay-specific biases, TCR repertoire library preparation and sequencing were carried out by different laboratories using diverse techniques. Per donor, leukapheresis produced somewhere between about 0.94 and 9 billion PBMCs. What the study reported, not specific to this receptor: About 5% of naive CD4, 3.5% of naive CD8, 2.3% of memory CD4, and 0.4% of memory CD8 clonotypes were shared across four donors. Incomplete sequencing was indicated by rarefaction of sorted-subset datasets, despite the large sequencing depth. Naive subsets generally had larger estimated clonotype richness than memory subsets did. Based on pairwise subsampling, the degree of clonotype sharing among donors was expected to be affected by sequencing depth. Sampling was restricted to blood, and TCR repertoires in tissues likely differ from the TCR repertoires found in blood. Compared with non-shared clonotypes, the clonotypes found in all four sorted-subset donors had higher generation probabilities. Because the study included only a small number of donors, the genetic and exposure-history diversity represented was limited.

The junction carries 13 bases between V and J, which are trimmed by 7 bases and 6 bases respectively. In the germline V gene (reference sequence), CDR1 corresponds to MNHNY and CDR2 to SVGAGI. The CDR3 sequence holds 12 residues, the cysteine and phenylalanine included. Of all the DNA, just the CDR3 is kept, 36 bases in frame from base 1. TCR CDR3 regions were amplified from genomic DNA by multiplex PCR using the deep immunoSEQ assay. Extracted genomic DNA from each cell subset was spread evenly across all wells of several immunoSEQ 96-well plates, with each plate serving as a replicate. For sorted subsets, about 0.2 ug genomic DNA, equal to some 28,000 T cell genomes, was loaded into each replicate PCR. The purified libraries were quantified using a Qubit 3.0 fluorometer, sized with a Bioanalyzer 2100, and then quantified again using the KAPA Library Quantification kit. Each immunoSEQ 96-well plate was sequenced on its own single-read 150-cycle Illumina NextSeq 550 flow cell. On the study's bioinformatics: The immunoSEQ output contained only junctional sequences without quality scores, so filtering could not match that applied to full-length reads. To assign V/J genes and CDR3, sequences were annotated against IMGT germline references using PyIR, a Python wrapper for IgBLAST v1.9. Reads with weak V/J assignments (E-value above 1e-6), missing CDR3, stop codons, out-of-frame junctions, or ambiguous translated residues were removed. V3J clonotypes were defined by identical inferred V gene, J gene, and CDR3 amino acid sequence. To compute the percentage overlap between repertoires, the number of shared unique clonotypes was divided by the size of the smaller repertoire. RTK rarefaction, the Chao1 estimator, and Recon v2.1 estimates of unobserved clonotypes were used to assess repertoire richness. OLGA was used to compute generation probabilities for all TCRbeta clonotypes that the gDNA method yielded from a handful of donors. The table comes from immuneACCESS by way of TCRdb, which keeps in-frame sequences with V and J called. Part of the clones is missing from these tables; in studies checked, under half for an unresolved V gene and the rest for unknown reasons. From that table come the V and J calls and clone size; the DNA was used to work out D and trimming. The sample table records millions of clones; 85% to 95% of these occur just once. The top ten clones comprise 0.1% to 0.15% of the sample.

The donors were healthy, HIV-negative adults who had no recently reported acute infections or vaccinations. All donors were Caucasian adults living in Nashville, Tennessee, USA. CD4+ T cells were enriched by magnetic negative selection, after which naive cells were positively selected on CD45RA and the negative fraction was taken as the memory subset. Blood was collected by leukapheresis, and PBMCs were isolated by Ficoll-Histopaque density gradient centrifugation and then cryopreserved in liquid nitrogen vapor phase. Analytical flow cytometry was used to check the purity and quantity of each magnetically sorted T cell population. From each sorted fraction, genomic DNA was isolated and quantified by UV absorbance on a Nanodrop 2000c. Turning to this clone: It lacks a known antigen. Per-nucleotide qualities are absent, and no much larger clonotype sits a single base away.

This TCR was recovered from a man aged 18 to 29 in good health. The specimen sequenced was naive CD4+ T cells sorted from blood. This sample's cell subset or site label indicates: CD45RA+ positively selected. In this chain, TRBV6-6 is recombined with TRBJ2-7, and perhaps TRBD1 as D gene, on 6 matching bases. In nucleotides, the sequence is TGTGCCAGCACCCCAGGGGTCTCCGAGCAGTACTTC. Its protein is CASTPGVSEQYF.